The 16 T cell receptor beta chains listed next were all sequenced from one sample in a study of cytomegalovirus exposure and HLA in healthy donors. PCR employed 60 Vbeta and 13 Jbeta primers. This table comes from immunoSEQ multiplex PCR, and its TCRdb copy is limited to in-frame clones, with some not included. The data show more than 90,000 clones, with approximately 74% seen just once and 11% held by the top ten. Sample: PBMCs. The receptors were gathered from a woman aged 45-65 years in good health and CMV-seropositive.

This clone appeared many times. This chain joins TRBV19 and TRBJ2-1, with D possibly being TRBD1 (6 bases). The CDR3 runs 15 residues. V was cut by 3 bases and J by 6 bases, with 15 bases left in between. The germline V gene encodes CDR1 LNHDA and CDR2 SQIVND (reference sequence). The CDR3 region is CASSIGRGSGNEQFF. In DNA form, the CDR3 reads TGTGCCAGTAGTATTGGCAGGGGTAGTGGCAATGAGCAGTTCTTC. The variable domain in full, completed from reference TRBV19 and TRBJ2-1, reads DGGITQSPKYLFRKEGQNVTLSCEQNLNHDAMYWYRQDPGQGLRLIYYSQIVNDFQKGDIAEGYSVSREKKESFPLTVTSAQKNPTAFYLCASSIGRGSGNEQFFGPGTRLTVL.

V is TRBV27 and J is TRBJ1-1; D is unresolved. CDR3 length equals 16 residues. Trimming pared 2 bases from V and 1 base from J, leaving 14 bases between. CDR1 is MNHEY, CDR2 SMNVEV, per germline (reference sequence). The CDR3 sequence is CASSLEVRRSNTEAFF. The DNA of the CDR3 is TGTGCCAGCAGTTTAGAGGTACGAAGATCGAACACTGAAGCTTTCTTT.

V is TRBV13 and J is TRBJ2-3; D is unclear. Trimming took 2 bases from V and 3 from J, leaving 12 bases between them. Looked up from germline, CDR1 is PRHDT and CDR2 is FYEKMQ (reference sequence). The CDR3 loop spans 15 amino acids. DNA for the CDR3: TGTGCCAGCAGCTTATGGAACAGTGAAACAGATACGCAGTATTTT. Protein product: CASSLWNSETDTQYF.

The chain joins TRBV2 to TRBJ1-2, with D possibly matching TRBD1 (5 bases). Germline V gene sequence: CDR1 SNHLY, CDR2 FYNNEI. The germline V and J ends were trimmed by 9 bases and 12 bases, with 14 bases remaining between them. CDR3 length: 10 residues. The CDR3 protein is CARQTETHTF. The CDR3 nucleotides read TGTGCCAGACAGACAGAAACCCACACCTTC.

This chain uses TRBV2 with TRBJ1-2, with a tentative D call TRBD1 (5 bases). The CDR3 spans 12 residues. The germline V gene has CDR1 SNHLY and CDR2 FYNNEI. Deletions cut 4 bases from V and 3 bases from J, with 6 bases between. The CDR3 here is CASSGGDYGYTF. As DNA, the CDR3 is TGTGCCAGCAGTGGGGGGGACTATGGCTACACCTTC.

The V call is TRBV29-1, the J call TRBJ2-1, with 8 positions matching TRBD2. This CDR3 contains 16 residues. The V gene's germline CDR1 is SQVTM and CDR2 ANQGSEA. Germline trimming cut 4 bases from V and 7 bases from J; bases unmatched to any gene: 15. CDR3 DNA sequence: TGCAGCGTTGTAGGGGGGGGACTAGTACGGGAGAATGAGCAGTTCTTC. The encoded protein is CSVVGGGLVRENEQFF.

The V and J genes are TRBV11-2 and TRBJ2-6, with a tentative D call TRBD1 (5 bases). This CDR3 has 15 amino acids. Trimming took off 2 bases at V and 4 bases at J, with 9 bases between the two ends. Germline CDR1 SGHAT, CDR2 FQNNGV. The CDR3 nucleotides read TGTGCCAGCAGCTTATCAGGGAACGGGGCCAACGTCCTGACTTTC. It specifies CASSLSGNGANVLTF.

V usage is TRBV9 and J usage is TRBJ2-1, with 13 bases lining up with TRBD2. The V gene's germline CDR1 is SGDLS and CDR2 YYNGEE. The CDR3 consists of 16 residues. V dropped 3 bases and J dropped 1; count of bases not matched to a gene: 1. The DNA of the CDR3 is TGTGCCAGCAGCGAGGGACTAGCGGGATCCTACAATGAGCAGTTCTTC. This codes for CASSEGLAGSYNEQFF.

CDR3 protein: CASSPPTGAAGKLFF. The CDR3 DNA reads TGTGCCAGCTCACCACCGACAGGGGCAGCAGGAAAACTGTTTTTT. V gene TRBV18 combines with J gene TRBJ1-4, with TRBD1 matching over 8 bases. CDR3 size: 15 residues. The trim removed 0 bases at V and 10 bases at J, leaving 7 bases unmatched. Germline V gene sequence: CDR1 KGHSH, CDR2 LQKENI.

The chain uses TRBV15 and TRBJ1-5; a weak D match, TRBD1 (6 bases). This CDR3 is 15 amino acids long. With 0 bases removed from V and 8 bases from J, the gap between germline ends came to 14 bases. Germline V CDR1 and CDR2: LNHNV, YYDKDF (reference sequence). The CDR3 nucleotides read TGTGCCACCAGCAGAGAAGACAGGAGTGGTGAGCCCCAGCATTTT. Translation gives CATSREDRSGEPQHF.

The chain links TRBV5-1 to TRBJ2-5; 9 nucleotides align to TRBD1. In germline, CDR1 is SGHRS, CDR2 YFSETQ. The trim removed 4 bases at V and 3 bases at J, leaving 4 bases unmatched. The CDR3 is 14 amino acids. The CDR3 sequence: CASSQGQGKETQYF. The CDR3 DNA reads TGCGCCAGCAGCCAAGGACAGGGGAAAGAGACCCAGTACTTC.

This chain joins TRBV6-6 and TRBJ2-7; D unclear. CDR1 is MNHNY and CDR2 is SVGAGI in the germline V gene (reference sequence). The CDR3 consists of 13 residues. Trimming left V 5 bases short and J 2 bases short, with 10 bases between. CDR3 sequence reads: CASSDRATYEQYF. CDR3 DNA sequence: TGTGCCAGCAGTGATAGAGCTACCTACGAGCAGTACTTC.

The chain is built from TRBV25-1 and TRBJ1-2; a weak D match, TRBD1 (5 bases). The CDR3 is 12 amino acids. Germline V lookup: CDR1 MGHDK, CDR2 SYGVNS. The V gene lost 3 bases and the J gene lost 8 bases, with 10 bases spanning the gap. The CDR3 nucleotides read TGTGCCAGCAGTGATGGGGCTTCGGGCTACACCTTC. It is translated as CASSDGASGYTF.

CDR3 amino acids: CASNGLATVDTQYF. The CDR3 coding sequence is TGTGCCAGCAACGGACTAGCTACAGTAGATACGCAGTATTTT. This chain joins TRBV7-8 and TRBJ2-3, with TRBD2 matching over 8 bases. With V trimmed by 7 bases and J by 5 bases, 8 bases remained unmatched. The germline V gene encodes CDR1 SGHVS and CDR2 FQNEAQ. The CDR3 has 14 amino acids.

V and J are TRBV4-3 and TRBJ1-2; TRBD1 might be the D (5 bases). The CDR3 has 13 amino acids. The germline gives CDR1 LGHNA, CDR2 YSLEER. The V end was cut by 4 bases, the J end by 4 bases, with 10 bases between. The CDR3, as DNA: TGCGCCAGCAGCCTCTACAGGAGCTATGGCTACACCTTC. This translates into CASSLYRSYGYTF.

This clone came up a few times. The chain links TRBV28 to TRBJ1-6; 7 nucleotides match TRBD1. The CDR3 runs 20 residues. CDR1 and CDR2 (germline): MDHEN, SYDVKM. Trimming took 2 bases from V and 4 from J; bases not matched to a gene: 17. In DNA form, the CDR3 reads TGTGCCAGCAGTTTAAGGGGGCAGTCCACCTTATGGGGGTATAATTCACCCCTCCACTTT. Amino acids: CASSLRGQSTLWGYNSPLHF.